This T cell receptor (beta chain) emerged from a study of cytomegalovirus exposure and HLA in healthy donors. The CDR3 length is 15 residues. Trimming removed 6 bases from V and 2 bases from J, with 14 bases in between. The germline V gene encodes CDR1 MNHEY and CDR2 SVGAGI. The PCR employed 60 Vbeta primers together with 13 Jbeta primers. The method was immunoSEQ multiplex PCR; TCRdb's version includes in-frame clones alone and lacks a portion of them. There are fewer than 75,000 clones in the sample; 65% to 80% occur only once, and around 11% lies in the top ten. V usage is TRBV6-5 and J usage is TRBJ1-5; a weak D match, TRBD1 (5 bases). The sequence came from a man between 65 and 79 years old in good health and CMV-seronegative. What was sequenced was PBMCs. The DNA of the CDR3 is TGTGCCAGCAGACGAGGCCAGGGCGGCAATCAGCCCCAGCATTTT. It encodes CASRRGQGGNQPQHF.